This is a list of T cell receptor beta chains from one sample in a study of cytomegalovirus exposure and HLA in healthy donors. Using immunoSEQ multiplex PCR, the repertoire was profiled, and TCRdb retains in-frame clones only, with some absent. The sample shows 210,000 or so clones, approximately 87% of them seen only once. Sample: PBMCs. The receptors were gathered from a human donor in good health. Both conserved end residues are part of each CDR3. The order of the fields is V gene, J gene, D gene, CDR3 DNA, CDR3 protein. D genes are given only for firm matches.

TRBV11-2	TRBJ2-1	TRBD1	TGTGCCAGCAGCTTAGGGACAGGGGGCTGGGATGAGCAGTTCTTC	CASSLGTGGWDEQFF
TRBV29-1	TRBJ1-4	TRBD1	TGCAGCGTTACTCCGGGACAGGGGTTTGAAAAACTGTTTTTT	CSVTPGQGFEKLFF
TRBV9	TRBJ2-1	TRBD1	TGTGCCAGCAGCGTGGCAGGACAGGGCGGTGAGCAGTTCTTC	CASSVAGQGGEQFF
TRBV28	TRBJ2-2	TRBD1	TGTGCCAGCAGTTTGAGACAGGGTGTCACCGGGGAGCTGTTTTTT	CASSLRQGVTGELFF
TRBV7-9	TRBJ2-2	TRBD2	TGTGCCAGCAGCGGGGGCCTAGCGGGAGATAGCGGGGAGCTGTTTTTT	CASSGGLAGDSGELFF
TRBV5-1	TRBJ2-7	TRBD2	TGCGCCAGCAGCTTGGCGACGGGAGGGACTGACTCCTACGAGCAGTACTTC	CASSLATGGTDSYEQYF
TRBV23-1	TRBJ2-1	TRBD2	TGCGCCAGCAGTTACCATCCCCGGCTAGCGGGAGGGCCTATCAACGCTGAGCAGTTCTTC	CASSYHPRLAGGPINAEQFF
TRBV18	TRBJ1-4	-	TGTGCCAGCTCACCCGACAGATCAACTAATGAAAAACTGTTTTTT	CASSPDRSTNEKLFF
TRBV4-2	TRBJ2-5	-	TGTGCCAGCAGCCAAGGCGGGTTAGAGACCCAGTACTTC	CASSQGGLETQYF
TRBV28	TRBJ2-7	TRBD2	TGTGCCAGCAGTCGAGGTCCGGGACTAGCGGGGCACGAGCAGTACTTC	CASSRGPGLAGHEQYF
TRBV12-5	TRBJ2-5	-	TGTGCTAGTGGTTTGGTACTCGAGCGGCTACAAGAGACCCAGTACTTC	CASGLVLERLQETQYF
TRBV5-1	TRBJ2-3	-	TGCGCCAGCAGCCACCGGGACTTCACAGATACGCAGTATTTT	CASSHRDFTDTQYF